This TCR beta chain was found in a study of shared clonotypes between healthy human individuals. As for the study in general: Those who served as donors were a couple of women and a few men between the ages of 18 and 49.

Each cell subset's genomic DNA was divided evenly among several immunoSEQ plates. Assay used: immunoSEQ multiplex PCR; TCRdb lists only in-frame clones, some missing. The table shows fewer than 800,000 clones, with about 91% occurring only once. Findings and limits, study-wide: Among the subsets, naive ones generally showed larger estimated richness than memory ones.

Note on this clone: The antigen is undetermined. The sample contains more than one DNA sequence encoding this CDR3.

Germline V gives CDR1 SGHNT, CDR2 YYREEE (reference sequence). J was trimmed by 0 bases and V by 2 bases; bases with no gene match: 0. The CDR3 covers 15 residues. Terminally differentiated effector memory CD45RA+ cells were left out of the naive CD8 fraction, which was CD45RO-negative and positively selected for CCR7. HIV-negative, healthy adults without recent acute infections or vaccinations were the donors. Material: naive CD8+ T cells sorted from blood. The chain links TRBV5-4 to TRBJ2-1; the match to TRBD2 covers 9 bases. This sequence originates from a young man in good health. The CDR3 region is CASSFSGSSYNEQFF. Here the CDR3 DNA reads TGTGCCAGCAGCTTTAGCGGGAGCTCCTACAATGAGCAGTTCTTC.